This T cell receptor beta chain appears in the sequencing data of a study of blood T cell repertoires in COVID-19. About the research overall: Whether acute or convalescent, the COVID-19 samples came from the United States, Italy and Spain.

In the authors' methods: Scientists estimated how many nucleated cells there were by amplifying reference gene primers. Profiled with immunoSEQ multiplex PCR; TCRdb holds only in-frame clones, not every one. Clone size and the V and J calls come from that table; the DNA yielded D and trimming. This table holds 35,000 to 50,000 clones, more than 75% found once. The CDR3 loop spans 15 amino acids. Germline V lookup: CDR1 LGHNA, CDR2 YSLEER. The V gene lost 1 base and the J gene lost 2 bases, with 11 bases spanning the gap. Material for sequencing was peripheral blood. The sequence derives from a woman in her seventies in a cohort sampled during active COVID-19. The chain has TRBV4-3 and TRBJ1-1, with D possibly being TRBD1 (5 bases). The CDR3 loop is CASSQGTWVNTEAFF. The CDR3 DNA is TGCGCCAGCAGCCAAGGGACATGGGTAAACACTGAAGCTTTCTTT.